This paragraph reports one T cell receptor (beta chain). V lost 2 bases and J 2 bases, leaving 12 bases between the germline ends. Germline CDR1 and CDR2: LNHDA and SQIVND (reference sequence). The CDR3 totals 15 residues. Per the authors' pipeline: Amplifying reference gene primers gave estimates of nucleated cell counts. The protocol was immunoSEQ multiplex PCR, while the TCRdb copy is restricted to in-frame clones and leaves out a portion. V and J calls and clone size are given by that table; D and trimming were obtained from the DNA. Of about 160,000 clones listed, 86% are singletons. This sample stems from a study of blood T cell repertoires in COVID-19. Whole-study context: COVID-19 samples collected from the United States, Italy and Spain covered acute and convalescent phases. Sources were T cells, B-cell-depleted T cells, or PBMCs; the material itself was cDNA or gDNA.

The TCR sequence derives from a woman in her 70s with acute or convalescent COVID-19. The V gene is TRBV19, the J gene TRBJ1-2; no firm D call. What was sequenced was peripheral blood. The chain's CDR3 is CASSIFSGINYGYTF. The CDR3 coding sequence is TGTGCCAGTAGTATATTTTCCGGGATAAACTATGGCTACACCTTC.